Below are 17 T cell receptor beta chains sequenced from a single sample in a study of T cells in Graves' hyperthyroidism and ophthalmopathy. Authors of the study amplified TCR beta CDR3 regions from RNA transcripts. First-round RT-PCR targeting the TCR CDR3 was performed with the HTBI primer set. In TCRdb, the multiplex PCR reads were re-called with MiXCR into one record per CDR3 protein. The data contain some 490,000 distinct CDR3 sequences, 20% to 25% of them singletons. The material sequenced was blood. These receptors all stem from a woman aged 70-85 years with Graves' ophthalmopathy.

This chain uses TRBV15 with TRBJ1-5, with D hard to call. Germline CDR1 LNHNV, CDR2 YYDKDF (reference sequence). The V end lost 1 base, the J end lost 1 base, and 5 bases lay between the germline ends. The CDR3 is 14 amino acids. The DNA of the CDR3 is TGTGCCACCAGCAGAGGGGTAAGCAATCAGCCCCAGCATTTT. It specifies CATSRGVSNQPQHF. Looking up the rest from reference TRBV15 and TRBJ1-5 gives the full variable domain: DAMVIQNPRYQVTQFGKPVTLSCSQTLNHNVMYWYQQKSSQAPKLLFHYYDKDFNNEADTPDNFQSRRPNTSFCFLDIRSPGLGDTAMYLCATSRGVSNQPQHFGDGTRLSIL.

Concerning this clonotype itself: Since no conserved phenylalanine or tryptophan closes the CDR3, a read error is the likely cause. This chain joins TRBV10-3 and TRBJ2-5; D gene unclear. Germline V gives CDR1 ENHRY, CDR2 SYGVKD. The CDR3 covers 16 residues. Trimming took 0 bases from V and 4 from J, leaving 15 bases between them. This CDR3 reads CAISESLLLNPETQYS. CDR3 nucleotides: TGTGCCATCAGTGAGTCATTGCTCCTCAACCCAGAGACCCAGTACTCC.

The chain joins TRBV7-3 to TRBJ2-2, with a weak D call TRBD2 (6 bases). CDR1 and CDR2 from the germline V gene are SGHTA and FQGTGA. Trimming stripped 4 bases from V and 4 bases from J, with 19 bases between. This CDR3 region has 17 residues. CDR3 loop: CASSYGPGVFGTGELFF. CDR3 nucleotides: TGTGCCAGCAGCTACGGCCCGGGGGTCTTCGGCACCGGGGAGCTGTTTTTT.

The genes are TRBV5-6 and TRBJ2-5; D not resolved. Trimming left V 1 base short and J 5 bases short, with 12 bases between. Germline V CDR1 and CDR2: SGHDT, YYEEEE. This CDR3 contains 14 residues. For the CDR3, the DNA is TGTGCCAGCAGCTTGCTACCACCGCGGGAGACCCAGTACTTC. Translated: CASSLLPPRETQYF.

This rearrangement joins TRBV15 to TRBJ1-5, with a tentative D call TRBD1 (6 bases). V lost 6 bases, J lost 4 bases, and 13 bases lay in between. Germline CDR1 reads LNHNV; CDR2 reads YYDKDF (reference sequence). The CDR3 spans 14 residues. The CDR3 protein is CATSRGTNNQPQHF. Written as DNA, the CDR3 is TGTGCCACCAGTCGCGGGACAAATAATCAGCCCCAGCATTTT.

The chain combines TRBV2 with TRBJ2-2; 9 nucleotides agree with TRBD1. This CDR3 has 14 residues. Germline CDR1 reads SNHLY; CDR2 reads FYNNEI. The V segment lost 6 bases and the J segment 5 bases; nucleotides outside the gene matches: 4. CDR3 loop: CASRAGTGTGELFF. CDR3 DNA: TGTGCCAGCAGAGCCGGGACAGGGACCGGGGAGCTGTTTTTT.

This chain connects TRBV10-2 to TRBJ2-1, with D perhaps TRBD2 (5 bases). The V and J ends lost 7 bases and 4 bases respectively, with 20 bases between them. The CDR3 runs to 16 residues. CDR1 and CDR2 (germline): WSHSY, SAAADI. The CDR3 reads CASTGVPSWTYNEQFF. CDR3 in DNA: TGCGCCAGCACCGGGGTCCCGAGTTGGACTTACAATGAGCAGTTCTTC.

J is TRBJ1-1 and V is TRBV9, with 7 bases lining up with TRBD1. CDR3 length: 15 amino acids. From germline, CDR1 is SGDLS and CDR2 YYNGEE. Unmatched junction bases numbered 5, after V lost 3 bases and J lost 0 bases. The CDR3, as DNA: TGTGCCAGCAGCGCCGGGACAGCGGTGAACACTGAAGCTTTCTTT. Protein sequence: CASSAGTAVNTEAFF.

This clonotype was found many times. V is TRBV7-9 and J is TRBJ1-1; TRBD1 matches 7 bases. V shed 2 bases, J shed 5 bases, and the junction held 11 bases outside the gene matches. The CDR3 sequence is 16 residues long. From germline, CDR1 is SEHNR and CDR2 FQNEAQ (reference sequence). CDR3 nucleotides: TGTGCCAGCAGCTTACGTCAGGGGGTCTCCAAAACTGAAGCTTTCTTT. Translated, it gives CASSLRQGVSKTEAFF. Together with reference TRBV7-9 and TRBJ1-1, the CDR3 gives the full variable domain: DTGVSQNPRHKITKRGQNVTFRCDPISEHNRLYWYRQTLGQGPEFLTYFQNEAQLEKSRLLSDRFSAERPKGSFSTLEIQRTEQGDSAMYLCASSLRQGVSKTEAFFGQGTRLTVV.

The sample holds a few counts of this clonotype. This chain joins TRBV6-2 or TRBV6-3 and TRBJ1-1, with 9 bases aligning to TRBD1. The trim removed 4 bases at V and 4 bases at J, leaving 7 bases unmatched. Germline V gene sequence: CDR1 MNHEY, CDR2 SVGEGT. CDR3 length: 15 amino acids. CDR3 protein: CASSLNRGLGTEAFF. The CDR3 nucleotides are TGTGCCAGCAGTTTAAACAGGGGGCTGGGCACTGAAGCTTTCTTT.

The V gene is TRBV27, the J gene TRBJ2-1; the D is unclear. Germline loops: CDR1 MNHEY, CDR2 SMNVEV (reference sequence). CDR3 size: 15 residues. Trimming shortened V by 4 bases and J by 4 bases, and 14 bases separated the two germline ends. The CDR3 protein is CASSSSDTNYNEQFF. CDR3 sequence (DNA): TGTGCCAGCAGTTCGTCTGACACCAATTACAATGAGCAGTTCTTC.

This clonotype has more than one count but fewer than ten. The junction departs from germline at one end; a sequencing error may be responsible. This sequence joins TRBV7-4 and TRBJ2-7; possibly TRBD1 or TRBD2 for D (5 bases each). CDR3 length: 15 residues. Germline lookup yields CDR1 SGHVT and CDR2 SQSDAQ. CDR3 nucleotides: TGCAAACGAACCGAGGGGCCAGGGTACAACCCTGAGCAGTACTTC. Protein product: CKRTEGPGYNPEQYF.

The J gene is TRBJ2-7, the V gene TRBV27; D unresolved. The CDR3 length is 14 residues. V was cut by 5 bases and J by 5 bases, with 16 bases left in between. CDR1 and CDR2 (germline): MNHEY, SMNVEV (reference sequence). The CDR3 DNA follows: TGTGCCAGCAGTCCGCTGACGAGTCCCCACGAGCAGTACTTC. The encoded protein is CASSPLTSPHEQYF.

This chain joins TRBV3-1 and TRBJ1-2, with TRBD1 identical over 10 bases. The V and J ends lost 3 bases and 7 bases, in that order; junction bases with no gene match: 14. From germline, CDR1 is LGHDT and CDR2 YNNKEL (reference sequence). The CDR3 is 17 residues long. This CDR3 reads CASSHLPKLTGGSGYTF. CDR3 coding DNA: TGTGCCAGCAGCCACCTTCCTAAACTGACAGGGGGCAGTGGCTACACCTTC.

This clonotype has just a few counts. V usage is TRBV20-1 and J usage is TRBJ1-5; 7 bases fit TRBD1. The length of the CDR3 is 13 residues. The trim removed 6 bases at V and 3 bases at J, leaving 5 bases unmatched. The germline V gene has CDR1 DFQATT and CDR2 SNEGSKA (reference sequence). The CDR3 protein is CSATQGVNQPQHF. The CDR3 DNA is TGCAGTGCAACGCAGGGGGTCAATCAGCCCCAGCATTTT.

This clonotype was found a few times. The rearrangement uses TRBV20-1 and TRBJ2-1, with a weak D call TRBD2 (6 bases). The CDR3 covers 16 residues. The germline CDR1 and CDR2 sequences are DFQATT and SNEGSKA (reference sequence). V lost 5 bases and J 0 bases, leaving 17 bases between the germline ends. Here the CDR3 reads CSAPQTDGSSYNEQFF. The CDR3 region has the DNA TGCAGTGCTCCTCAAACTGACGGGAGCTCCTACAATGAGCAGTTCTTC.

This clonotype was observed a handful of times. The rearrangement uses TRBV12-3 or TRBV12-4 and TRBJ2-7; D possibly uses TRBD1 or TRBD2 (6 bases each). The V and J ends lost 3 bases and 4 bases respectively, with 16 bases between them. The CDR3 runs 15 residues. The CDR3 is CASSFSTGGLYEQYF. CDR3 nucleotides: TGTGCCAGCAGTTTTTCTACCGGGGGCCTTTACGAGCAGTACTTC.